The 7 T cell receptor beta chains listed next were all sequenced from one sample in a study of glioma-infiltrating T cells after dendritic cell vaccination (TCRdb year 2016). Library method: the immunoSEQ multiplex PCR assay. TCRdb provides this immuneACCESS table in a form limited to in-frame rearrangements. Some clones are lacking; in checked studies, under half of them reflect an unresolved V gene, and why the rest are absent is not known. This sample lists roughly 85,000 clones; 85% were detected once. The leading ten clones occupy 8.5% of the sample. Explained via the paper, the time point label denotes: after dendritic cell vaccination, including at tumor progression/relapse. The sample here was blood, taken after dendritic cell vaccination. All receptors derive from a human donor with glioblastoma.

This clone has a handful of counts. This chain joins TRBV6-4 and TRBJ2-1, with 8 nucleotides matching TRBD2. CDR1 and CDR2 (germline): MRHNA, SNTAGT. Unmatched junction bases numbered 2, after V lost 4 bases and J lost 0 bases. The CDR3 totals 15 residues. CDR3 sequence: CASSGSGSSYNEQFF. CDR3 bases: TGTGCCAGCAGTGGGAGCGGGAGCTCCTACAATGAGCAGTTCTTC.

The chain joins TRBV5-6 to TRBJ2-7; no definite D call. V lost 4 bases and J lost 4, with 12 bases in between. From germline, CDR1 is SGHDT and CDR2 YYEEEE. The CDR3 contains 13 residues. In DNA, the CDR3 is TGTGCCAGCAGCCTTAGACATATTTACGAGCAGTACTTC. This gives the protein CASSLRHIYEQYF.

The rearrangement uses TRBV19 and TRBJ2-5; 11 nucleotides align to TRBD2. Losses at the gene ends were 1 base for V and 5 bases for J; bases not matched to a gene: 6. This CDR3 spans 16 amino acids. Germline V gene data show CDR1 as LNHDA and CDR2 as SQIVND (reference sequence). The CDR3 bases are TGTGCCAGTAGTATAGCCCTAGCGGGAGGATCGGAGACCCAGTACTTC. Encoded protein: CASSIALAGGSETQYF.

This clone appeared a few times. The rearrangement uses TRBV19 and TRBJ1-2; 9 bases map to TRBD1. The length of the CDR3 is 14 residues. The V gene end was trimmed by 6 bases and the J gene end by 7 bases; junction bases not matched to a gene: 9. Germline V gives CDR1 LNHDA, CDR2 SQIVND (reference sequence). The CDR3 bases are TGTGCCAGTAGCACTAGGGGACAGGGTTTTGGCTACACCTTC. Translated: CASSTRGQGFGYTF.

This clone was recorded once. CDR3 coding DNA: TGTGCCAGCAGTTTAACAGTCACAGATACGCAGTATTTT. Its translation is CASSLTVTDTQYF. The chain joins TRBV27 to TRBJ2-3, with D hard to call. The CDR3 runs to 13 residues. CDR1 is MNHEY and CDR2 is SMNVEV in the germline V gene (reference sequence). Trimming removed 2 bases at V and 2 bases at J, with 5 bases between.

This chain links TRBV21-1 with TRBJ2-3; TRBD2 reflects the table's D call only, with no check against the DNA. TRBV21-1 has pseudogene status. There are 15 residues in the CDR3. The CDR3 here is CASSSGRGLKDTQYF. Written as DNA, the CDR3 is TGTGCCAGCAGCAGCGGGCGGGGGCTCAAAGATACGCAGTATTTT.

The chain joins TRBV6-5 to TRBJ2-7; D remains unclear. Trimming took 0 bases from V and 2 from J, leaving 8 bases between them. This CDR3 has 14 residues. The V gene's germline CDR1 is MNHEY and CDR2 SVGAGI. Here the CDR3 DNA reads TGTGCCAGCAGTTACTCCCACCAGACCTACGAGCAGTACTTC. The encoded protein is CASSYSHQTYEQYF.